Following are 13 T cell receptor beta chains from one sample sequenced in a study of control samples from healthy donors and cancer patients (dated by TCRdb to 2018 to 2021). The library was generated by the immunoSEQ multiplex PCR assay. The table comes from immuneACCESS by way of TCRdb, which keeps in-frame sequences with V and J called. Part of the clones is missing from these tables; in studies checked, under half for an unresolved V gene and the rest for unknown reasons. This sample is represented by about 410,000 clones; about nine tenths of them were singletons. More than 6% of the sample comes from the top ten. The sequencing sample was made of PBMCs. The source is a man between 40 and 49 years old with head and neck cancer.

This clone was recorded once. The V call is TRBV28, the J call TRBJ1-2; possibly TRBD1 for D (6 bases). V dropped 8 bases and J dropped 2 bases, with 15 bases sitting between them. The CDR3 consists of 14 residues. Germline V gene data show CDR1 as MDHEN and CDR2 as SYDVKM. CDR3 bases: TGTGCCAGCGGAACTGACAGGCTCAACTATGGCTACACCTTC. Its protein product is CASGTDRLNYGYTF.

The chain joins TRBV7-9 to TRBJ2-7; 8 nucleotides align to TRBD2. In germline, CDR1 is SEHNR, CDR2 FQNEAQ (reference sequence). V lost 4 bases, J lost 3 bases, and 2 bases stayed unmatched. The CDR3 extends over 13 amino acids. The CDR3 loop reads CASSSGTSYEQYF. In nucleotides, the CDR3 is TGTGCCAGCAGCTCCGGGACTAGCTACGAGCAGTACTTC. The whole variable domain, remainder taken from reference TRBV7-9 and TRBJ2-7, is DTGVSQNPRHKITKRGQNVTFRCDPISEHNRLYWYRQTLGQGPEFLTYFQNEAQLEKSRLLSDRFSAERPKGSFSTLEIQRTEQGDSAMYLCASSSGTSYEQYFGPGTRLTVT.

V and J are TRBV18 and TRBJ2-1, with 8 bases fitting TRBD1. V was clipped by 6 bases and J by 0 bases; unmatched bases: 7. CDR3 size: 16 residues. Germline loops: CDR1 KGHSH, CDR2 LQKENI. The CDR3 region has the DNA TGTGCCAGCTCTGTAGGACAGGGTAGCTCCTACAATGAGCAGTTCTTC. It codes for CASSVGQGSSYNEQFF.

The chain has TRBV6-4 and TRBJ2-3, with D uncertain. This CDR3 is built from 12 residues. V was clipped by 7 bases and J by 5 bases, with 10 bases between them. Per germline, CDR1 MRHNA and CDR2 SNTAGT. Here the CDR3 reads CASIQPGDTQYF. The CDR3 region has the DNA TGTGCCAGCATTCAACCGGGAGATACGCAGTATTTT.

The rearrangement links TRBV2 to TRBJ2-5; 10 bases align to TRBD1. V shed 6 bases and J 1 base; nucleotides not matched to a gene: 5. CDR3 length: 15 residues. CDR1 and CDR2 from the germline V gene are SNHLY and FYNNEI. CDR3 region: CASRGDRGLQETQYF. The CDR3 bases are TGTGCCAGCAGGGGGGACAGGGGTCTCCAAGAGACCCAGTACTTC.

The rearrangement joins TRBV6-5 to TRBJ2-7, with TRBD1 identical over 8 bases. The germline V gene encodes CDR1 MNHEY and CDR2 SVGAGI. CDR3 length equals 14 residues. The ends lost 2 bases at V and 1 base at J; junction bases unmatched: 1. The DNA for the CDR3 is TGTGCCAGCAGTTACGGACAGGGATCCTACGAGCAGTACTTC. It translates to CASSYGQGSYEQYF.

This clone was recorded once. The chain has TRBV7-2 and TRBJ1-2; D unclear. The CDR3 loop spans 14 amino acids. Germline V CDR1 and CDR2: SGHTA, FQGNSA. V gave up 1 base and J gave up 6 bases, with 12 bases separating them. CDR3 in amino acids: CASSLGPLENGYTF. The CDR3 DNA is TGTGCCAGCAGCTTAGGCCCTCTGGAAAATGGCTACACCTTC.

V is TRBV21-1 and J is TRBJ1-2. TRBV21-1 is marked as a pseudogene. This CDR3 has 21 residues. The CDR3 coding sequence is TGTGCCAGCAGCAAACAAAAAGGGCGGGGGCCACACTCCCAGAAGAGCTATGGCTACACCTTC. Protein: CASSKQKGRGPHSQKSYGYTF.

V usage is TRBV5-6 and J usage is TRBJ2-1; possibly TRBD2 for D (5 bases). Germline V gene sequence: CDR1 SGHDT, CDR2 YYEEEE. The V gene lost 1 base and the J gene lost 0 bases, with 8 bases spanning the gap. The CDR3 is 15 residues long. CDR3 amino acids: CASSLQRSSYNEQFF. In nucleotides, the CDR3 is TGTGCCAGCAGCTTGCAGCGGAGCTCCTACAATGAGCAGTTCTTC.

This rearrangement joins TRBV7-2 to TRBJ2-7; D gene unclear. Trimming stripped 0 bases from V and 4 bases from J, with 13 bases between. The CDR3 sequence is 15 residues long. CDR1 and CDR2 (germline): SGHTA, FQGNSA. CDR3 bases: TGTGCCAGCAGCTTAGCCGTAGGTTACCAATACGAGCAGTACTTC. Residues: CASSLAVGYQYEQYF.

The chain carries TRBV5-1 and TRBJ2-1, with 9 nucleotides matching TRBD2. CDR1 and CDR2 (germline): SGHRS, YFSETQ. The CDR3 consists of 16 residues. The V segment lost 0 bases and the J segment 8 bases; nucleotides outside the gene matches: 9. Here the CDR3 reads CASSLAGTSLFDEQFF. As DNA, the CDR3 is TGCGCCAGCAGCTTGGCCGGGACTAGCCTTTTCGATGAGCAGTTCTTC.

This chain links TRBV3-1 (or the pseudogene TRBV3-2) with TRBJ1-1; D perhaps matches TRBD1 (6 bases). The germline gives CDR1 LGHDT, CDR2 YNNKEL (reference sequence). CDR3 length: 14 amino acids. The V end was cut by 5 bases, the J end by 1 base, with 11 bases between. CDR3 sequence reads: CASSARGENTEAFF. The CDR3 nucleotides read TGTGCCAGCAGCGCCAGGGGCGAGAACACTGAAGCTTTCTTT.

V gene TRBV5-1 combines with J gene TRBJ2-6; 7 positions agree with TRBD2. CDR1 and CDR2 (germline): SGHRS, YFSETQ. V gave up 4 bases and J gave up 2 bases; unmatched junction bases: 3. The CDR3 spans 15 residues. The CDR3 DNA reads TGCGCCAGCAGCCTGGGGGGGACTGGGGCCAACGTCCTGACTTTC. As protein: CASSLGGTGANVLTF.